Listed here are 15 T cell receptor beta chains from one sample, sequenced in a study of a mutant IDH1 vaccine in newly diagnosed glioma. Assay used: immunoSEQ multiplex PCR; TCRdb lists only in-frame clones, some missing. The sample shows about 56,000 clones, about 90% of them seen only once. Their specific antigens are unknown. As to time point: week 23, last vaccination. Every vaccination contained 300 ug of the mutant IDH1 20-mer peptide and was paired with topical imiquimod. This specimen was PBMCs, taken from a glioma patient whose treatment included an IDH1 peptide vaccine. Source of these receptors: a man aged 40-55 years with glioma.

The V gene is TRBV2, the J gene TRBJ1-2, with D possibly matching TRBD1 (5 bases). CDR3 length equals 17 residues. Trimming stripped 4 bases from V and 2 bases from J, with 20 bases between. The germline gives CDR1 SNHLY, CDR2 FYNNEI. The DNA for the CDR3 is TGTGCCAGCAGTGTGTCGTTTCGGGAGGGGAGCAACTATGGCTACACCTTC. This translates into CASSVSFREGSNYGYTF.

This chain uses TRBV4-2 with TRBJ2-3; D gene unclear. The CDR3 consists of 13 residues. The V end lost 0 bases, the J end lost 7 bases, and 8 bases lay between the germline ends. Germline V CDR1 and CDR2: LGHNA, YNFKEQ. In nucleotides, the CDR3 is TGTGCCAGCAGCCAAGAAAACAGCAATACGCAGTATTTT. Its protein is CASSQENSNTQYF.

CDR3 nucleotides: TGTGCCAGCAGCTTAGACTTATCTGGGGCCAACGTCCTGACTTTC. It specifies CASSLDLSGANVLTF. The chain links TRBV7-2 to TRBJ2-6; D is unresolved. Germline V CDR1 and CDR2: SGHTA, FQGNSA. The CDR3 totals 15 residues. The germline V and J ends were trimmed by 1 base and 1 base, with 5 bases remaining between them.

CDR3 loop: CATTPQGDQPQHF. The CDR3 coding sequence is TGTGCCACCACTCCACAGGGGGATCAGCCCCAGCATTTT. This sequence joins TRBV19 and TRBJ1-5; 8 bases line up with TRBD1. V was pared by 10 bases and J by 5 bases, with 7 bases of the junction left unmatched. CDR3 size: 13 residues. Germline V lookup: CDR1 LNHDA, CDR2 SQIVND (reference sequence).

The CDR3 bases are TGTGCCAGCAGCTTCACAGGTAATCAGCCCCAGCATTTT. It encodes CASSFTGNQPQHF. The J gene is TRBJ1-5, the V gene TRBV7-2, with D possibly TRBD1 on 5 matching bases. This CDR3 has 13 amino acids. Per germline, CDR1 SGHTA and CDR2 FQGNSA. V was clipped by 3 bases and J by 4 bases, with 7 bases between them. The full variable domain, with the rest looked up from reference TRBV7-2 and TRBJ1-5, is GAGVSQSPSNKVTEKGKDVELRCDPISGHTALYWYRQSLGQGLEFLIYFQGNSAPDKSGLPSDRFSAERTGGSVSTLTIQRTQQEDSAVYLCASSFTGNQPQHFGDGTRLSIL.

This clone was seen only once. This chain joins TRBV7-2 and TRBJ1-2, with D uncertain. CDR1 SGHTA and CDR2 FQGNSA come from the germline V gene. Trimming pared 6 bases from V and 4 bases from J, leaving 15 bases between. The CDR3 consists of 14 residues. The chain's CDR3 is CASSLTGMAYGYTF. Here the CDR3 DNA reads TGTGCCAGCAGTTTAACCGGGATGGCCTATGGCTACACCTTC.

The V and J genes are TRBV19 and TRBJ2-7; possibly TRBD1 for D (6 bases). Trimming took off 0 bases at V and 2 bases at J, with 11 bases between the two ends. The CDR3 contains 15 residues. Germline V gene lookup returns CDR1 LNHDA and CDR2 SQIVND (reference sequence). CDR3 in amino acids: CASSIDWTEAYEQYF. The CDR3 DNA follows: TGTGCCAGTAGTATAGATTGGACAGAAGCCTACGAGCAGTACTTC. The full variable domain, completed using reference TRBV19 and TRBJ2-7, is DGGITQSPKYLFRKEGQNVTLSCEQNLNHDAMYWYRQDPGQGLRLIYYSQIVNDFQKGDIAEGYSVSREKKESFPLTVTSAQKNPTAFYLCASSIDWTEAYEQYFGPGTRLTVT.

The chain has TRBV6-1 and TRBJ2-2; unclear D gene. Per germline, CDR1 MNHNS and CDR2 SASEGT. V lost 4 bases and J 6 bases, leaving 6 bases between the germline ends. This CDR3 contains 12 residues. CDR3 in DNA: TGTGCCAGCAGTGCTTGGCCCGGGGAGCTGTTTTTT. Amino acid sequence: CASSAWPGELFF.

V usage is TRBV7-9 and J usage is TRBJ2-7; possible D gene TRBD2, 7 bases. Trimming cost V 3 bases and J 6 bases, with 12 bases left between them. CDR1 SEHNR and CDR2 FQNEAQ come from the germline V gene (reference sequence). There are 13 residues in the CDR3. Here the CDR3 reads CASSFGGLGEQYF. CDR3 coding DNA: TGTGCCAGCAGCTTCGGGGGGCTGGGCGAGCAGTACTTC.

The CDR3 coding sequence is TGTGCCAGCTCACCAGACTTAACCTACGAGCAGTACTTC. Protein: CASSPDLTYEQYF. V gene TRBV18 combines with J gene TRBJ2-7, with no clear D. The CDR3 consists of 13 residues. CDR1 KGHSH and CDR2 LQKENI come from the germline V gene. V was trimmed by 2 bases and J by 2 bases, leaving 7 bases between them.

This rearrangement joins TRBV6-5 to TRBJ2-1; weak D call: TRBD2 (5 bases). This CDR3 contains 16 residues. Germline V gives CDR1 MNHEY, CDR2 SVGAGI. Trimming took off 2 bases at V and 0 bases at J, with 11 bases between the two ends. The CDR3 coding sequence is TGTGCCAGCAGTTACCTTCCGGGGAACTCCTACAATGAGCAGTTCTTC. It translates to CASSYLPGNSYNEQFF.

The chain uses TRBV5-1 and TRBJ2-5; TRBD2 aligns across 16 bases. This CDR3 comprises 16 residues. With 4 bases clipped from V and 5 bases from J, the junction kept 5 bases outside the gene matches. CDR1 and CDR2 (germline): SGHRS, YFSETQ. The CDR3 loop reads CASSAGLAGGRETQYF. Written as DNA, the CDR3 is TGCGCCAGCAGCGCGGGACTAGCGGGAGGGCGGGAGACCCAGTACTTC.

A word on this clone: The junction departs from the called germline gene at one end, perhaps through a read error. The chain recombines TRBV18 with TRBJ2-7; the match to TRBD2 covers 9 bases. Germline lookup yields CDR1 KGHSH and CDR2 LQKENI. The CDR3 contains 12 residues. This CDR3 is CASSPPAGLALF. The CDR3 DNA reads TGTGCCAGCTCACCACCGGCGGGACTAGCCCTTTTC.

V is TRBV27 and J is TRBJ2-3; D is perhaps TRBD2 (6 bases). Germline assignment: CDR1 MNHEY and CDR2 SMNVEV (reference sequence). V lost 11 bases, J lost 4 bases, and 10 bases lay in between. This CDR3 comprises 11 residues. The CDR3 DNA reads TGTGCCCGCTGGGGGGCAGATACGCAGTATTTT. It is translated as CARWGADTQYF.

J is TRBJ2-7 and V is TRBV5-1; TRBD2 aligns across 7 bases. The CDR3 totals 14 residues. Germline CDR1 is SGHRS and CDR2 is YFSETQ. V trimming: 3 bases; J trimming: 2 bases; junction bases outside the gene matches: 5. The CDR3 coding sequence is TGCGCCAGCAGCTCGTCTAGCGGAGCCTACGAGCAGTACTTC. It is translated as CASSSSSGAYEQYF.